This TCR beta chain appears in the sequencing data of a study of blood T cells in healthy people across ages. Overall study results and limits: PBMC samples, being unsorted, prevented any conclusive comparison of naive and antigen-experienced cells.

For the second PCR, which ran for 7 to 11 cycles, a sample-barcoded 5' primer and a J-beta primer mix were used. TCRdb fed the 5' RACE reads into MiXCR, producing one record per CDR3 protein. The table records just under 900,000 distinct CDR3 sequences, 29% of them present only once. On this clonotype: No antigen is known for it.

This CDR3 region has 16 residues. Germline loops: CDR1 MGHRA, CDR2 YSYEKL. The V gene is TRBV4-1, the J gene TRBJ2-4, with TRBD2 identical over 11 bases. The DNA end is more similar to TRBJ2-7, so the J call may be wrong. The sequence was collected from a woman of 80 years or more in good health. The material sequenced was blood. Here the CDR3 reads CASSQELAGVAYEQYF. For the CDR3, the DNA is TGCGCCAGCAGCCAAGAACTAGCGGGAGTAGCATACGAGCAGTACTTC.